This T cell receptor (beta chain) stems from a study of T-cell memory formation after mild COVID-19. Study summary: TCR clusters were largely donor specific. Whole-study results and caveats: Within pre-infection memory, some responding clones were found, suggesting cross-reactive memory joined. Clones that got smaller from day 15 to 85 had even CD4/CD8, while clones growing later tipped toward CD4+.

This CDR3 has 13 residues. With V trimmed by 4 bases and J by 5 bases, 3 bases remained unmatched. This clonotype was detected only a few times. Its specificity is not known. Libraries for TCRalpha and TCRbeta carried sample barcodes and unique molecular identifiers via 5'RACE. TCRdb itself ran the 5' RACE reads through MiXCR, one entry per CDR3 protein. Among under 50,000 distinct CDR3 sequences, around a quarter were seen once, and the ten largest hold roughly two fifths. The receptor comes from a man between 18 and 29 years old who had mild COVID-19 (a few samples of this study predate the infection). Cell type and time point are not known. The chain links TRBV12-3 or TRBV12-4 to TRBJ2-7; 9 bases are shared with TRBD1. The sequencing sample was made of PBMCs or a T cell subset sorted from them (not recorded which). Here the CDR3 reads CASSSDRGDEQYF. CDR3 DNA: TGTGCCAGCAGTTCGGACAGGGGAGACGAGCAGTACTTC.